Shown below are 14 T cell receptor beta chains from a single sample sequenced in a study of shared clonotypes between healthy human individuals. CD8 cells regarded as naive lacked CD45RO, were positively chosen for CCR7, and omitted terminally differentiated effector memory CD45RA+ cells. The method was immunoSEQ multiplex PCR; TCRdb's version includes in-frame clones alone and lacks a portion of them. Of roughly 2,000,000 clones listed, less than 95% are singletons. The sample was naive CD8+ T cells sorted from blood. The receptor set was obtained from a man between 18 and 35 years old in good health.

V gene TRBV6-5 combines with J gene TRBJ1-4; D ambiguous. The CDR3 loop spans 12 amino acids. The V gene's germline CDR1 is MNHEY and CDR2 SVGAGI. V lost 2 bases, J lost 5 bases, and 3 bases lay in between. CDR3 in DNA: TGTGCCAGCAGTTACCCCAATGAAAAACTGTTTTTT. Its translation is CASSYPNEKLFF.

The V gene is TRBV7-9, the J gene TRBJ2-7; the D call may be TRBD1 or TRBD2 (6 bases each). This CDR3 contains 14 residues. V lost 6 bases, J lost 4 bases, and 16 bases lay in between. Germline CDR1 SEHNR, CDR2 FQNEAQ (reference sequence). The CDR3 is CASRGGRDEYEQYF. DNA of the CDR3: TGTGCCAGCAGAGGGGGGCGGGATGAATACGAGCAGTACTTC.

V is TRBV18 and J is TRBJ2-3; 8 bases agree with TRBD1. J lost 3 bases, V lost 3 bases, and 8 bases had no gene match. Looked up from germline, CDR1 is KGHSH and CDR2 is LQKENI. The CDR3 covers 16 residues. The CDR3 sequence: CASSPDRGERTDTQYF. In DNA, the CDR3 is TGTGCCAGCTCACCCGACAGGGGAGAGAGGACAGATACGCAGTATTTT.

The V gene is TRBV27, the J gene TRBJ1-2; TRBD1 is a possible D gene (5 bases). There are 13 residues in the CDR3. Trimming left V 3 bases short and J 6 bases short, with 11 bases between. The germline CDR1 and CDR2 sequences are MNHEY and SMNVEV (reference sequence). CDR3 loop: CASSFAGWDGYTF. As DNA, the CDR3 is TGTGCCAGCAGTTTCGCAGGGTGGGATGGCTACACCTTC.

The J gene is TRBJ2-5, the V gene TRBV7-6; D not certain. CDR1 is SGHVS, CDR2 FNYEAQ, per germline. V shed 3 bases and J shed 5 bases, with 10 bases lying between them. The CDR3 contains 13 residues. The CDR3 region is CASSFGVEETQYF. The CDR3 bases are TGTGCCAGCAGCTTTGGGGTCGAGGAGACCCAGTACTTC.

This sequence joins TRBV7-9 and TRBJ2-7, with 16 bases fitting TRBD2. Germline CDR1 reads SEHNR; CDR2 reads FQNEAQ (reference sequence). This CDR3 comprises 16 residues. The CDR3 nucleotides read TGTGCTGTCGGGACTAGCGGGAGGGCCCCTTCCTACGAGCAGTACTTC. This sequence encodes CAVGTSGRAPSYEQYF.

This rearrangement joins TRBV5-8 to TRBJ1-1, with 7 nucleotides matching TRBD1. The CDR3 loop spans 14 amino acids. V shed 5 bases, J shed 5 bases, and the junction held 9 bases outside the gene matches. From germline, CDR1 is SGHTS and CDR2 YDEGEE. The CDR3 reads CASRTPTGTTEAFF. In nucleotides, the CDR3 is TGTGCCAGCAGAACTCCGACAGGGACGACTGAAGCTTTCTTT. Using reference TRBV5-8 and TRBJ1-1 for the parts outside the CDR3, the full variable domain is EAGVTQSPTHLIKTRGQQATLRCSPISGHTSVYWYQQALGLGLQFLLWYDEGEERNRGNFPPRFSGRQFPNYSSELNVNALELEDSALYLCASRTPTGTTEAFFGQGTRLTVV.

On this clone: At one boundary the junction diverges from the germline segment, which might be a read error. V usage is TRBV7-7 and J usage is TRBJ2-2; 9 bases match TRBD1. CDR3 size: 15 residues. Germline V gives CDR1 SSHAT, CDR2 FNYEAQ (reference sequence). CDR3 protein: CASSLSTGGNGELFF. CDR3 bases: TGTGCTAGCAGCTTATCGACAGGGGGGAACGGGGAGCTGTTTTTT.

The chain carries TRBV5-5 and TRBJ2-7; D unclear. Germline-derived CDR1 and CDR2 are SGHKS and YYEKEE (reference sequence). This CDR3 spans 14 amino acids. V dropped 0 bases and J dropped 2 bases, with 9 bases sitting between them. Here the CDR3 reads CASSLAGPAYEQYF. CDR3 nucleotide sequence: TGTGCCAGCAGCTTGGCGGGCCCCGCCTACGAGCAGTACTTC.

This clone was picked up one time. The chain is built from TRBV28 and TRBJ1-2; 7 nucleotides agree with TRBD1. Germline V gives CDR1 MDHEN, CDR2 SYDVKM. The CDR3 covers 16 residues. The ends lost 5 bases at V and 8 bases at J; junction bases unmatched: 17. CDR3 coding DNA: TGTGCCAGCAGTGGTGATCGAGAGGGGGCGGAGGAAGGCTACACCTTC. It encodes CASSGDREGAEEGYTF.

In DNA form, the CDR3 reads TGCGCCAGCAGTCCCACAGGGCTCTCCTACAATGAGCAGTTCTTC. Encoded protein: CASSPTGLSYNEQFF. The chain is built from TRBV10-1 and TRBJ2-1; a weak D match, TRBD1 (6 bases). Germline V CDR1 and CDR2: WNHNN, SYGVQD (reference sequence). Between the trimmed V and J ends, which lost 5 bases and 0 bases, there was a span of 11 bases. The CDR3 spans 15 residues.

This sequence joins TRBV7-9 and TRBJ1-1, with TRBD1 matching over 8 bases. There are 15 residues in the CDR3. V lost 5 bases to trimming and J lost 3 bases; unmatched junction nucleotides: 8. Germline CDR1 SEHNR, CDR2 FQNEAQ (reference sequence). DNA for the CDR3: TGTGCCAGCAGCCGTGGACAGGGTAGGGACACTGAAGCTTTCTTT. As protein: CASSRGQGRDTEAFF.

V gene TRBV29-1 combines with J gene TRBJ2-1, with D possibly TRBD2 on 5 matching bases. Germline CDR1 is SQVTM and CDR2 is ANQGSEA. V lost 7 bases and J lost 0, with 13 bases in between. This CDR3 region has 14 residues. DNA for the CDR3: TGCAGCGACCGCGGGCGGAACTCCTACAATGAGCAGTTCTTC. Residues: CSDRGRNSYNEQFF.

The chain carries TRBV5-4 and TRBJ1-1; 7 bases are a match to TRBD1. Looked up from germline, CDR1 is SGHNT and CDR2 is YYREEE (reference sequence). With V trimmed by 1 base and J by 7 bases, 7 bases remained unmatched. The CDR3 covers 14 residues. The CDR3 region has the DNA TGTGCCAGCAGCTTGTTGGGGGACAGTAGTGAAGCTTTCTTT. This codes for CASSLLGDSSEAFF.